The next 18 T cell receptor beta chains were all read from a single sample in a study of T cells after yellow fever vaccination (dated by TCRdb to 2018 to 2020). Per the publication, the treatment or condition label means: live attenuated yellow fever vaccine strain. Library preparation was by 5' RACE. TCRdb lists the instrument as Illumina NovaSeq 6000. Through fastp at Q25 and MiXCR, TCRdb rebuilt clones from the public reads, retaining in-frame beta chains. Entries that share a CDR3 protein sequence are merged under the most common genes and DNA. The sample table holds about 260,000 distinct CDR3 sequences, of which roughly 3.5% were seen once. About 19% of the sample is in the top ten clones. The specimen was PBMCs, collected 15 days after the yellow fever booster vaccination. These TCRs come from a man aged 18-30 years who received the YFV17D yellow fever vaccine.

This chain connects TRBV12-3 or TRBV12-4 to TRBJ2-5, with TRBD2 matching over 11 bases. CDR3 length: 15 amino acids. The V and J ends lost 2 bases and 5 bases, in that order; junction bases with no gene match: 4. This CDR3 reads CASSLIAGGWETQYF. The CDR3 coding sequence is TGTGCCAGCAGTTTAATAGCGGGGGGGTGGGAGACCCAGTACTTC.

This clonotype was observed at least ten times. This chain connects TRBV12-3 or TRBV12-4 to TRBJ1-2; D uncertain. CDR3 length equals 11 residues. Trimming removed 4 bases from V and 7 bases from J, with 7 bases in between. The CDR3 coding sequence is TGTGCCAGCAGTTACAGCTTTGGCTACACCTTC. Residues: CASSYSFGYTF.

This clonotype was counted at least ten times. The chain employs TRBV5-1 and TRBJ2-3; D not certain. Per the germline V gene, CDR1 is SGHRS and CDR2 is YFSETQ. The V gene lost 0 bases and the J gene lost 4 bases, with 12 bases spanning the gap. The CDR3 spans 15 residues. This CDR3 reads CASSLGLTAADTQYF. In DNA form, the CDR3 reads TGCGCCAGCAGCTTGGGACTTACGGCGGCAGATACGCAGTATTTT.

In this sample, this clonotype turned up many times. The V call is TRBV18, the J call TRBJ1-1, with unresolved D. The germline gives CDR1 KGHSH, CDR2 LQKENI. There are 15 residues in the CDR3. V gave up 1 base and J gave up 4 bases, with 13 bases separating them. The CDR3 here is CASSPRVFGATEAFF. The DNA for the CDR3 is TGTGCCAGCTCACCACGGGTGTTTGGAGCCACTGAAGCTTTCTTT.

As concerns this clonotype: At one of its ends the junction is not consistent with the germline gene, which may arise from a read error. The V call is TRBV7-9, the J call TRBJ1-6; possibly TRBD1 for D (6 bases). Germline CDR1 is SEHNR and CDR2 is FQNEAQ (reference sequence). This CDR3 is 16 amino acids long. The CDR3 is CASSKVGQGSNSPLHF. The CDR3 bases are TGTGCCAGCAGCAAGGTTGGCCAGGGGAGCAATTCGCCCCTCCACTTT.

This clonotype was found many times. The J gene is TRBJ1-5, the V gene TRBV20-1; D is ambiguous. The germline gives CDR1 DFQATT, CDR2 SNEGSKA (reference sequence). This CDR3 spans 13 amino acids. V was cut by 2 bases and J by 5 bases, with 10 bases left in between. CDR3 sequence (DNA): TGCAGTGCTAGAAGACACCCAGATCAGCCCCAGCATTTT. Amino acid sequence: CSARRHPDQPQHF.

There are many counts of this clonotype. The V call is TRBV20-1, the J call TRBJ2-1; 9 nucleotides match TRBD2. The CDR3 runs 17 residues. The V gene's germline CDR1 is DFQATT and CDR2 SNEGSKA (reference sequence). The ends lost 0 bases at V and 5 bases at J; junction bases unmatched: 11. CDR3 sequence: CSARDLRGSGGDNEQFF. The CDR3 nucleotides are TGCAGTGCTAGAGATCTGCGGGGTAGCGGGGGAGACAATGAGCAGTTCTTC.

Notes on this clonotype: One end of the junction varies from germline; a read error may be responsible. The chain employs TRBV7-9 and TRBJ2-5, with D perhaps TRBD2 (6 bases). Looked up from germline, CDR1 is SEHNR and CDR2 is FQNEAQ (reference sequence). The CDR3 consists of 15 residues. The CDR3: CASSLARYPQETQYF. The CDR3 DNA follows: TGTGCCAGCAGCCTAGCGCGCTACCCACAAGAGACCCAGTACTTC.

This clonotype was seen at least ten times. The gene calls are TRBV6-5 and TRBJ1-1; D may be TRBD1 (5 bases). From germline, CDR1 is MNHEY and CDR2 SVGAGI. Trimming stripped 4 bases from V and 5 bases from J, with 14 bases between. The CDR3 extends over 14 amino acids. The CDR3 region has the DNA TGTGCCAGCAGTTCCCCAGGGTGGGGAACTGAAGCTTTCTTT. Residues: CASSSPGWGTEAFF.

This clonotype was recorded at least ten times. The chain has TRBV30 and TRBJ2-1; 13 bases map to TRBD2. The germline V gene encodes CDR1 GTSNPN and CDR2 SVGIG (reference sequence). The CDR3 spans 13 residues. J lost 9 bases, V lost 8 bases, and 7 bases had no gene match. CDR3 DNA: TGTGCCGGGGGGACTAGCGGGGCGTCTGAGCAGTTCTTC. Translated, it gives CAGGTSGASEQFF.

Many counts were recorded for this clonotype. J is TRBJ2-5 and V is TRBV6-6; TRBD2 aligns across 15 bases. After removal of 6 bases from V and 13 bases from J, the junction contained 9 bases not matched to a gene. The CDR3 length is 14 residues. Germline CDR1 MNHNY, CDR2 SVGAGI (reference sequence). CDR3 coding DNA: TGTGCCAGCAGGCCGGGACTAGCGGGGGGCCTCCCGTACTTC. Protein product: CASRPGLAGGLPYF.

The chain uses TRBV5-4 and TRBJ1-5; no reliable D call. This CDR3 spans 13 amino acids. The V and J ends lost 4 bases and 1 base respectively, with 6 bases between them. From germline, CDR1 is SGHNT and CDR2 YYREEE (reference sequence). The chain's CDR3 is CASSQESNQPQHF. The CDR3 nucleotides read TGTGCCAGCAGCCAAGAAAGCAATCAGCCCCAGCATTTT. The variable domain in full, with the rest retrieved from reference TRBV5-4 and TRBJ1-5, is ETGVTQSPTHLIKTRGQQVTLRCSSQSGHNTVSWYQQALGQGPQFIFQYYREEENGRGNFPPRFSGLQFPNYSSELNVNALELDDSALYLCASSQESNQPQHFGDGTRLSIL.

The sample holds many counts of this clonotype. The chain recombines TRBV23-1 with TRBJ2-7; 7 bases agree with TRBD1. TRBV23-1 is annotated as an ORF whose role is uncertain. Unmatched junction bases numbered 5, after V lost 0 bases and J lost 12 bases. This CDR3 spans 12 amino acids. CDR3 bases: TGCGCCAGCAGTCAATCGAACAGGGGACCGTACGTC. Translation: CASSQSNRGPYV.

This clonotype was seen ten or more times. This sequence joins TRBV30 and TRBJ1-1, with a weak D call TRBD1 (5 bases). Germline lookup yields CDR1 GTSNPN and CDR2 SVGIG (reference sequence). The CDR3 extends over 11 amino acids. V was pared by 6 bases and J by 4 bases, with 9 bases between. The CDR3: CACWGGTEAFF. The CDR3 DNA sequence: TGTGCCTGCTGGGGGGGCACTGAAGCTTTCTTT.

This clonotype was observed at least ten times. This chain connects TRBV20-1 to TRBJ2-7; TRBD2 might be the D (5 bases). V shed 1 base and J shed 3 bases, with 7 bases lying between them. From germline, CDR1 is DFQATT and CDR2 SNEGSKA (reference sequence). The CDR3 covers 12 residues. The CDR3, as DNA: TGCAGTGCTAGAGTCGGGGTCTACGAGCAGTACTTC. Its translation: CSARVGVYEQYF.

This clonotype was seen many times. V and J are TRBV3-1 and TRBJ2-1; 10 bases map to TRBD2. From germline, CDR1 is LGHDT and CDR2 YNNKEL (reference sequence). The CDR3 has 17 amino acids. After removal of 2 bases from V and 0 bases from J, the junction contained 4 bases not matched to a gene. The CDR3 loop is CASSQLSGGASYNEQFF. The CDR3 DNA is TGTGCCAGCAGCCAACTAAGCGGGGGGGCCTCCTACAATGAGCAGTTCTTC.

In its sample, this clonotype was seen many times. The CDR3 here is CASTPFKGTYNEQFF. For the CDR3, the DNA is TGTGCCAGCACCCCGTTTAAAGGAACGTACAATGAGCAGTTCTTC. The rearrangement links TRBV2 to TRBJ2-1; D uncertain. Germline V gene lookup returns CDR1 SNHLY and CDR2 FYNNEI. The V end lost 7 bases, the J end lost 4 bases, and 17 bases lay between the germline ends. CDR3 size: 15 residues.

This clonotype was detected many times. This sequence joins TRBV12-3 or TRBV12-4 and TRBJ2-3; D is perhaps TRBD2 (6 bases). Trimming removed 2 bases from V and 0 bases from J, with 9 bases in between. The length of the CDR3 is 15 residues. The CDR3 DNA sequence: TGTGCCAGCAGTTTACAGCGGGCTAGCACAGATACGCAGTATTTT. Its translation: CASSLQRASTDTQYF.